This T cell receptor beta chain is drawn from a study of T cells expressing NK-cell markers. Findings and caveats of the study: Whether expanded NKG2C+ T cell clones were HCMV specific stayed uncertain.

For this clonotype: What it binds is unknown.

Germline V gene data show CDR1 as MNHEY and CDR2 as SVGEGT. The CDR3 sequence is 14 residues long. TCRdb re-called the 5' RACE reads, yielding one record per CDR3 amino acid sequence without DNA. The table for this sample gives roughly 420,000 distinct CDR3 sequences. The origin of this receptor is a woman between 18 and 70 years old in good health. The sample comprised blood T cells: a sorted CD56 or NKG2C T cell subset, CD4+ or CD8+ T cells, or bulk PBMC T cells (not recorded which). This chain uses TRBV6-2 or TRBV6-3 with TRBJ1-1; the D call from TCRdb, TRBD1, cannot be confirmed without DNA. The CDR3 is CASRWGQTNTEAFF.